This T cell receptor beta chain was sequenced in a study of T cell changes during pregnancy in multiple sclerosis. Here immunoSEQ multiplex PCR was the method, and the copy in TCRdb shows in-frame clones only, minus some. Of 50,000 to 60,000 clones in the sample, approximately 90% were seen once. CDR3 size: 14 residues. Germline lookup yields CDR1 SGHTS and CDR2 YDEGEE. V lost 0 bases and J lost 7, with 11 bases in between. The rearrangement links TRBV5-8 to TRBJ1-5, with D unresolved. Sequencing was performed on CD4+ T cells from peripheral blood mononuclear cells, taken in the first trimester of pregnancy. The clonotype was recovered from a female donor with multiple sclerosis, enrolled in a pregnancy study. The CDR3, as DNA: TGTGCCAGCAGCTTGGAGGGAGGCAGGCAGCCCCAGCATTTT. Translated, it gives CASSLEGGRQPQHF. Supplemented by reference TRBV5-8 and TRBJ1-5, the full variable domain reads EAGVTQSPTHLIKTRGQQATLRCSPISGHTSVYWYQQALGLGLQFLLWYDEGEERNRGNFPPRFSGRQFPNYSSELNVNALELEDSALYLCASSLEGGRQPQHFGDGTRLSIL.